This TCR beta chain was sequenced in a study of identical twins. TCRdb passed the 5' RACE reads through MiXCR, listing each CDR3 protein once. The table lists some 1,700,000 distinct CDR3 sequences, about 32% of them singletons. Whole-study findings and limits: Within monozygotic twins, out-of-frame TCR alpha sharing was underestimated by the models. Clonotypes of the beta chain that were abundant in cord blood carried fewer insertions (memory repertoires showed none).

V was pared by 4 bases and J by 8 bases, with 12 bases of the junction left unmatched. There are 18 residues in the CDR3. Details on this clonotype: Its target is not known.

All donors comprised healthy Caucasians. J is TRBJ2-1 and V is TRBV12-3 or TRBV12-4; TRBD2 aligns across 15 bases. Sequencing used cord blood. The receptor's source is a newborn girl in good health. The CDR3 DNA follows: TGTGCCAGCAGTTGGGGTCTGGGGACTAGCGGGAGGTCGCATGAGCAGTTCTTC. Translating gives CASSWGLGTSGRSHEQFF.